A selection of T cell receptor beta chains follows, all from one sample in a study of cytomegalovirus exposure and HLA in healthy donors. TCRdb's copy holds only in-frame clones and misses some; the assay was immunoSEQ multiplex PCR. Of under 200,000 clones in the sample, around 88% are singletons; the top ten hold over 1.5%. Sequencing was carried out using PBMCs. These receptors originate from a man aged 40-55 years in good health and CMV-seropositive. Each CDR3 is given with its conserved first and last residue. Fields, in order: D gene, V gene, J gene, clone size, CDR3 protein, CDR3 DNA. A D gene is named only where the DNA matches it firmly. Where a row states a size, it is once, few, many or the class of an expanded clone; other rows omit it.

D gene: TRBD2; V gene: TRBV14; J gene: TRBJ2-3; clone size: -; CDR3 protein: CASSQPTSGDRTDTQYF; CDR3 DNA: TGTGCCAGCAGCCAACCGACTAGCGGGGACCGCACAGATACGCAGTATTTT
D gene: -; V gene: TRBV27; J gene: TRBJ2-1; clone size: -; CDR3 protein: CASSLRGLMNEQFF; CDR3 DNA: TGTGCCAGCAGTTTACGGGGTTTGATGAATGAGCAGTTCTTC
D gene: -; V gene: TRBV18; J gene: TRBJ1-4; clone size: -; CDR3 protein: CASSPRVTRGISREKLFF; CDR3 DNA: TGTGCCAGCTCACCACGGGTGACTCGGGGGATTTCGCGAGAAAAACTGTTTTTT
D gene: -; V gene: TRBV5-4; J gene: TRBJ2-7; clone size: -; CDR3 protein: CASSLGRGSLEQYF; CDR3 DNA: TGTGCCAGCAGCTTGGGAAGGGGATCGCTCGAGCAGTACTTC
D gene: -; V gene: TRBV7-3; J gene: TRBJ1-1; clone size: -; CDR3 protein: CASSLTAVNTEAFF; CDR3 DNA: TGTGCCAGCAGCTTAACCGCGGTGAACACTGAAGCTTTCTTT
D gene: TRBD1; V gene: TRBV27; J gene: TRBJ1-2; clone size: few; CDR3 protein: CASSPADRVLYGYTF; CDR3 DNA: TGTGCCAGCAGTCCCGCCGACAGGGTCTTATATGGCTACACCTTC
D gene: TRBD2; V gene: TRBV28; J gene: TRBJ2-3; clone size: -; CDR3 protein: CASREAADTQYF; CDR3 DNA: TGTGCCAGCCGGGAGGCGGCAGATACGCAGTATTTT
D gene: -; V gene: TRBV6-6; J gene: TRBJ2-3; clone size: -; CDR3 protein: CASSYLPTGADTQYF; CDR3 DNA: TGTGCCAGCAGTTACCTGCCGACGGGGGCAGATACGCAGTATTTT
D gene: TRBD1; V gene: TRBV7-8; J gene: TRBJ2-7; clone size: -; CDR3 protein: CASSLQDRGQRDEQYF; CDR3 DNA: TGTGCCAGCAGCCTCCAAGACAGGGGGCAGAGGGACGAGCAGTACTTC
D gene: -; V gene: TRBV10-3; J gene: TRBJ2-5; clone size: -; CDR3 protein: CAISESRAREETQYF; CDR3 DNA: TGTGCCATCAGTGAGTCGAGGGCTAGGGAAGAGACCCAGTACTTC
D gene: -; V gene: TRBV28; J gene: TRBJ2-1; clone size: -; CDR3 protein: CASTPDRDRNEQFF; CDR3 DNA: TGTGCCAGCACCCCTGACCGGGATCGAAATGAGCAGTTCTTC
D gene: TRBD1; V gene: TRBV5-1; J gene: TRBJ1-2; clone size: -; CDR3 protein: CASSFRTGYEDGYTF; CDR3 DNA: TGCGCCAGCAGCTTCAGGACAGGGTACGAGGATGGCTACACCTTC
D gene: TRBD1; V gene: TRBV27; J gene: TRBJ2-3; clone size: -; CDR3 protein: CASSPGTGHTDTQYF; CDR3 DNA: TGTGCCAGCAGTCCCGGGACAGGGCACACAGATACGCAGTATTTT
D gene: TRBD2; V gene: TRBV19; J gene: TRBJ2-1; clone size: -; CDR3 protein: CATGLAGVDEQFF; CDR3 DNA: TGTGCCACAGGACTAGCGGGAGTTGATGAGCAGTTCTTC